This T cell receptor (beta chain) was sequenced in a study of cytomegalovirus exposure and HLA in healthy donors. Study context: It was reported in a later analysis that the same platform had been used for the roughly 130 validation repertoires as for the 666 first-cohort repertoires. Whole-study results and caveats: Reportedly, cytomegalovirus status was diagnosed with high sensitivity and specificity. Rare TCR sequences predominated, though certain public TCRs were found in many donors.

A roughly 120-subject validation cohort, separate from the 666-subject first cohort, supplied the donors. Some clones are missing from TCRdb's copy, which holds only in-frame ones; the method was immunoSEQ multiplex PCR. The table has 150,000 to 200,000 clones, around nine tenths seen once. J gave up 8 bases and V 4 bases, and 6 bases lay outside the gene matches. This CDR3 is 14 amino acids long. Germline-derived CDR1 and CDR2 are LNHDA and SQIVND (reference sequence). With respect to this clone: The antigen remains unidentified.

This rearrangement joins TRBV19 to TRBJ1-4; 8 nucleotides agree with TRBD1. The receptor comes from a woman aged 18-29 years in good health and CMV-seronegative. Sequencing used PBMCs. The chain's CDR3 is CASSNGQGREKLFF. In nucleotides, the CDR3 is TGTGCCAGTAGTAATGGACAGGGAAGAGAAAAACTGTTTTTT.